The 10 T cell receptor beta chains below come from one sample, sequenced in a study of breast tumors, draining lymph nodes, adjacent tissues. Axillary draining lymph nodes of breast cancer patients supplied the node samples. TCRdb fed the multiplex PCR reads into MiXCR, producing one record per CDR3 protein. The sample includes roughly 86,000 distinct CDR3 sequences, approximately 20% seen only once; the top ten take around 2.4%. Source material: axillary lymph node tissue. These receptors were taken from a female donor with breast cancer. Some clones in this sample may be carry-over from other donors' samples.

The sample holds many counts of this clonotype. The chain couples TRBV11-2 to TRBJ2-2; D may be TRBD1 or TRBD2 (6 bases each). The CDR3 runs to 15 residues. Trimming stripped 4 bases from V and 7 bases from J, with 16 bases between. Per germline, CDR1 SGHAT and CDR2 FQNNGV. The CDR3 region is CASSSRGGVVGELFF. CDR3 nucleotide sequence: TGTGCCAGCAGCTCCAGGGGAGGTGTGGTCGGGGAGCTGTTTTTT.

Comments on this clonotype: This may be a read error: a much more frequent sequence differs by one nucleotide. Lacking the conserved final phenylalanine or tryptophan, this CDR3 likely reflects a read error. The chain employs TRBV11-3 and TRBJ2-5; the D is unclear. In germline, CDR1 is SGHNT, CDR2 YENEEA. The CDR3 sequence is 13 residues long. V was clipped by 0 bases and J by 2 bases, with 4 bases between them. The DNA for the CDR3 is TGTGCCAGCAGCTTAGATCGTCAAGAGACCCAGTACCTC. This gives the protein CASSLDRQETQYL.

In its sample, this clonotype was seen many times. This chain connects TRBV7-9 to TRBJ2-6, with D unclear. V lost 9 bases, J lost 2 bases, and 14 bases lay in between. The length of the CDR3 is 15 residues. CDR1 is SEHNR, CDR2 FQNEAQ, per germline (reference sequence). CDR3 sequence: CASRYGIPGANVLTF. The CDR3 nucleotides are TGTGCCAGTAGATATGGGATTCCTGGGGCCAACGTCCTGACTTTC.

This clonotype was seen many times. The CDR3 region is CASRGLAGGITDTQYF. The CDR3 DNA sequence: TGTGCCAGCAGAGGCCTAGCGGGGGGAATCACAGATACGCAGTATTTT. This chain uses TRBV6-1 with TRBJ2-3; 11 nucleotides line up with TRBD2. CDR3 length: 16 amino acids. Germline V gene lookup returns CDR1 MNHNS and CDR2 SASEGT. Losses at the gene ends were 6 bases for V and 2 bases for J; bases not matched to a gene: 7.

Note on this clonotype: An end of the junction differs from the germline gene, which may be a read error. CDR3 sequence (DNA): TGTGCCAGCGGTTACGCCTCTAGCGGGGTCTACAATGAGCAGTTCTTC. Protein: CASGYASSGVYNEQFF. The gene calls are TRBV6-2 or TRBV6-3 and TRBJ2-1, with 9 bases matching TRBD2. Germline V gene data show CDR1 as MNHEY and CDR2 as SVGEGT. This CDR3 is built from 16 residues.

About this clonotype itself: A much larger clone sits a single nucleotide away, making a read error possible. The chain recombines TRBV7-4 with TRBJ1-5; maybe TRBD1 (5 bases). The CDR3 covers 14 residues. CDR1 and CDR2 (germline): SGHVT, SQSDAQ. The DNA for the CDR3 is TGTGCCAGCAGCCGTTGGTCAGGGCGTCAGCCCCCGCATTTT. Its protein product is CASSRWSGRQPPHF.

This clonotype was picked up many times. The chain couples TRBV20-1 to TRBJ1-2, with a tentative D call TRBD1 (6 bases). With 6 bases removed from V and 4 bases from J, the gap between germline ends came to 15 bases. From germline, CDR1 is DFQATT and CDR2 SNEGSKA (reference sequence). The CDR3 totals 13 residues. The chain's CDR3 is CSATLQGGYGYTF. Here the CDR3 DNA reads TGCAGTGCAACCTTACAGGGCGGCTATGGCTACACCTTC.

The V and J genes are TRBV3-1 and TRBJ2-7; perhaps TRBD2 as D (5 bases). Germline-derived CDR1 and CDR2 are LGHDT and YNNKEL (reference sequence). The CDR3 is 13 residues long. Trimming stripped 5 bases from V and 3 bases from J, with 11 bases between. The CDR3: CASSGEGSYEQYF. The CDR3 region has the DNA TGTGCCAGCAGCGGAGAGGGAAGCTACGAGCAGTACTTC.

This clonotype occurred many times. The chain combines TRBV5-4 with TRBJ2-7; 9 positions match TRBD1. The CDR3 loop spans 14 amino acids. Trimming at V came to 5 bases and at J to 7 bases, leaving 10 bases not matched to a gene. Germline CDR1 and CDR2: SGHNT and YYREEE (reference sequence). The DNA for the CDR3 is TGTGCCAGCAGTACTGGGACAGGGAGAGAAGAGCAGTACTTC. Protein product: CASSTGTGREEQYF. Combining the CDR3 with reference TRBV5-4 and TRBJ2-7 gives the whole variable domain ETGVTQSPTHLIKTRGQQVTLRCSSQSGHNTVSWYQQALGQGPQFIFQYYREEENGRGNFPPRFSGLQFPNYSSELNVNALELDDSALYLCASSTGTGREEQYFGPGTRLTVT.

In its sample, this clonotype was seen many times. This chain joins TRBV5-1 and TRBJ2-1; 12 bases fit TRBD2. Germline V gene sequence: CDR1 SGHRS, CDR2 YFSETQ. This CDR3 region has 17 residues. Trimming cost V 0 bases and J 8 bases; bases outside gene matches: 9. The CDR3 DNA follows: TGCGCCAGCAGCTTGGCTTTACTAGCGGGAGGATACGATGAGCAGTTCTTC. Amino acid sequence: CASSLALLAGGYDEQFF.